One sample yielded the 24 T cell receptor beta chains listed below, sequenced in a study of healthy donors' naive CD4 and CD8 T cells. Each TCR library used roughly 490 ng of total RNA and a linear amplification protocol. One entry per CDR3 protein results from TCRdb running MiXCR on the reads. The data contain approximately 180,000 distinct CDR3 sequences, under 85% of them singletons. The sequencing input was naive CD4+ and CD8+ T cells sorted from blood, pooled from several donors. The receptors stem from a pool of human donors in good health; the sample pools cells from several healthy donors.

The rearrangement links TRBV27 to TRBJ1-2, with D perhaps TRBD1 (5 bases). The V gene's germline CDR1 is MNHEY and CDR2 SMNVEV (reference sequence). CDR3 length equals 19 residues. Between the trimmed V and J ends, which lost 6 bases and 0 bases, there was a span of 26 bases. DNA for the CDR3: TGTGCCAGCAGACCCCAGGGAAGCCCAACTAACTGCCCTAACTATGGCTACACCTTC. Protein sequence: CASRPQGSPTNCPNYGYTF.

This clonotype was seen a few times. CDR3 amino acids: CAWSVLGGRSYEQYF. The CDR3 DNA is TGTGCCTGGAGTGTATTGGGGGGCCGGTCCTACGAGCAGTACTTC. The chain carries TRBV30 and TRBJ2-7; D may match TRBD1 or TRBD2 (6 bases each). The CDR3 spans 15 residues. V dropped 0 bases and J dropped 1 base, with 13 bases sitting between them. Germline CDR1 GTSNPN, CDR2 SVGIG (reference sequence).

V is TRBV12-3 or TRBV12-4 and J is TRBJ1-2, with a tentative D call TRBD1 (6 bases). There are 14 residues in the CDR3. Trimming took off 2 bases at V and 2 bases at J, with 9 bases between the two ends. The CDR3 loop is CASSLQDRNYGYTF. The CDR3 coding sequence is TGTGCCAGCAGTTTACAGGACAGAAACTATGGCTACACCTTC.

The V call is TRBV29-1, the J call TRBJ2-7; possible D gene TRBD2, 6 bases. Germline CDR1 reads SQVTM; CDR2 reads ANQGSEA. CDR3 size: 14 residues. V was pared by 6 bases and J by 5 bases, with 20 bases between. Here the CDR3 reads CSVLTGLGQDEQYV. The CDR3 region has the DNA TGCAGCGTCCTAACGGGACTCGGGCAAGACGAGCAGTACGTC.

The chain has TRBV7-2 and TRBJ1-1; D may be TRBD1 (5 bases). The CDR3 runs 14 residues. Trimming took 6 bases from V and 6 from J, leaving 17 bases between them. Germline CDR1 is SGHTA and CDR2 is FQGNSA. The CDR3 protein is CASRSLYTGAEAFF. CDR3 in DNA: TGTGCCAGCAGGTCCCTTTATACAGGCGCTGAAGCTTTCTTT. Variable domain in full (rest from reference TRBV7-2 and TRBJ1-1): GAGVSQSPSNKVTEKGKDVELRCDPISGHTALYWYRQSLGQGLEFLIYFQGNSAPDKSGLPSDRFSAERTGGSVSTLTIQRTQQEDSAVYLCASRSLYTGAEAFFGQGTRLTVV.

The V call is TRBV5-5, the J call TRBJ1-5; D gene unclear. CDR1 SGHKS and CDR2 YYEKEE come from the germline V gene (reference sequence). The CDR3 contains 14 residues. Trimming removed 2 bases from V and 3 bases from J, with 9 bases in between. As DNA, the CDR3 is TGTGCCAGCAGCTTAGAACAGTTCAATCAGCCCCAGCATTTT. It codes for CASSLEQFNQPQHF.

This clonotype was detected only a few times. V gene TRBV11-1 combines with J gene TRBJ2-5; perhaps TRBD2 as D (6 bases). CDR3 length: 13 residues. CDR1 is SGHAT, CDR2 FQDESV, per germline (reference sequence). Trimming left V 3 bases short and J 5 bases short, with 10 bases between. CDR3 region: CASSFSGVETQYF. CDR3 sequence (DNA): TGTGCCAGCAGCTTTTCGGGGGTTGAGACCCAGTACTTC.

The gene calls are TRBV15 and TRBJ2-1; D perhaps matches TRBD2 (5 bases). V dropped 0 bases and J dropped 3 bases, with 9 bases sitting between them. The CDR3 runs to 15 residues. Germline V gene lookup returns CDR1 LNHNV and CDR2 YYDKDF (reference sequence). The CDR3 DNA reads TGTGCCACCAGCAGAGATCGAGCGGACTACAATGAGCAGTTCTTC. Protein: CATSRDRADYNEQFF.

This chain links TRBV14 with TRBJ1-6, with D unresolved. Germline CDR1 is SGHDN and CDR2 is FVKESK. V was pared by 1 base and J by 7 bases, with 11 bases between. The CDR3 consists of 15 residues. The CDR3 DNA is TGTGCCAGCAGCCAAGCCCGGACGGGGAATTCACCCCTCCACTTT. This translates into CASSQARTGNSPLHF.

V usage is TRBV29-1 and J usage is TRBJ2-1; unclear D gene. The ends were cut back, 7 bases at V and 6 bases at J, with 10 bases in the middle. Germline V gene data show CDR1 as SQVTM and CDR2 as ANQGSEA. The CDR3 runs to 11 residues. CDR3 loop: CSAPFSNEQFF. CDR3 DNA sequence: TGCAGCGCCCCATTCTCCAATGAGCAGTTCTTC.

J is TRBJ2-2 and V is TRBV29-1, with D perhaps matching TRBD1 (6 bases). Trimming removed 7 bases from V and 5 bases from J, with 20 bases in between. There are 15 residues in the CDR3. Germline-derived CDR1 and CDR2 are SQVTM and ANQGSEA. CDR3 in DNA: TGCAGCGCCAACCCTTCGGGGACACGAACCGGGGAGCTGTTTTTT. It specifies CSANPSGTRTGELFF.

In this sample, this clonotype turned up a few times. This rearrangement joins TRBV11-1 to TRBJ2-3; 9 nucleotides line up with TRBD1. This CDR3 region has 16 residues. With 5 bases clipped from V and 1 base from J, the junction kept 7 bases outside the gene matches. Germline loops: CDR1 SGHAT, CDR2 FQDESV (reference sequence). CDR3 region: CASSRDRARGTDTQYF. The CDR3 region has the DNA TGTGCCAGCAGCAGGGACAGGGCGAGAGGCACAGATACGCAGTATTTT.

The gene calls are TRBV5-6 and TRBJ2-5, with D possibly matching TRBD1 (6 bases). Trimming took off 4 bases at V and 3 bases at J, with 10 bases between the two ends. Germline V gives CDR1 SGHDT, CDR2 YYEEEE. The CDR3 extends over 13 amino acids. The CDR3 protein is CASSPGAEETQYF. The CDR3, as DNA: TGTGCCAGCAGCCCAGGGGCCGAAGAGACCCAGTACTTC.

This sequence joins TRBV10-3 and TRBJ1-1, with TRBD1 matching over 7 bases. The CDR3 sequence is 15 residues long. Unmatched junction bases numbered 4, after V lost 2 bases and J lost 1 base. The germline V gene encodes CDR1 ENHRY and CDR2 SYGVKD. CDR3 sequence (DNA): TGTGCCATCAGTGAGAGACAGGGAAGGAACACTGAAGCTTTCTTT. Its protein product is CAISERQGRNTEAFF.

V usage is TRBV12-3 or TRBV12-4 and J usage is TRBJ2-5; 9 bases map to TRBD2. The CDR3 loop spans 14 amino acids. V shed 4 bases, J shed 4 bases, and the junction held 4 bases outside the gene matches. The CDR3 reads CASSSIAGVETQYF. The CDR3 DNA reads as TGTGCCAGCAGTTCCATAGCGGGAGTAGAGACCCAGTACTTC.

The count of this clonotype is one. The V gene is TRBV19, the J gene TRBJ2-1; 12 nucleotides agree with TRBD2. V trimming: 5 bases; J trimming: 6 bases; junction bases outside the gene matches: 2. The CDR3 sequence is 14 residues long. Germline V CDR1 and CDR2: LNHDA, SQIVND (reference sequence). CDR3 in amino acids: CASSLAGGRNEQFF. CDR3 in DNA: TGTGCCAGTAGTCTAGCGGGAGGGCGCAATGAGCAGTTCTTC.

The CDR3 bases are TGTGCCAGCAGTTACGGGGTGGTCTCACCCCTCCACTTT. It yields the protein CASSYGVVSPLHF. The chain recombines TRBV6-5 with TRBJ1-6; unclear D gene. The germline V gene has CDR1 MNHEY and CDR2 SVGAGI. Between the trimmed V and J ends, which lost 2 bases and 10 bases, there was a span of 9 bases. The CDR3 spans 13 residues.

This CDR3 reads CASSSGTGRFYGYTF. Here the CDR3 DNA reads TGTGCCAGCAGTTCCGGGACAGGGAGGTTCTATGGCTACACCTTC. This chain joins TRBV6-1 and TRBJ1-2; 9 bases are a match to TRBD1. This CDR3 comprises 15 residues. CDR1 is MNHNS and CDR2 is SASEGT in the germline V gene. V gave up 5 bases and J gave up 4 bases; unmatched junction bases: 8.

The chain uses TRBV30 and TRBJ1-5, with no clear D. Per germline, CDR1 GTSNPN and CDR2 SVGIG (reference sequence). CDR3 length equals 14 residues. Trimming took 2 bases from V and 4 from J, leaving 12 bases between them. CDR3 in DNA: TGTGCCTGGAGTTCGTTGGCGTTTAATCAGCCCCAGCATTTT. Its protein product is CAWSSLAFNQPQHF. Based on the CDR3 plus reference TRBV30 and TRBJ1-5, the full variable domain is SQTIHQWPATLVQPVGSPLSLECTVEGTSNPNLYWYRQAAGRGLQLLFYSVGIGQISSEVPQNLSASRPQDRQFILSSKKLLLSDSGFYLCAWSSLAFNQPQHFGDGTRLSIL.

The J gene is TRBJ1-3, the V gene TRBV12-3 or TRBV12-4; D is unclear. The CDR3 has 14 amino acids. Trimming took 3 bases from V and 0 from J, leaving 6 bases between them. As DNA, the CDR3 is TGTGCCAGCAGTTTTCTCGGCTCTGGAAACACCATATATTTT. Protein: CASSFLGSGNTIYF.

The chain couples TRBV29-1 to TRBJ2-1, with D hard to call. V gave up 5 bases and J gave up 0 bases, with 17 bases separating them. This CDR3 is 16 amino acids long. Germline V lookup: CDR1 SQVTM, CDR2 ANQGSEA. The DNA for the CDR3 is TGCAGCGTTCCCGGTGGGTGGACGCCCTCCTACAATGAGCAGTTCTTC. Translation: CSVPGGWTPSYNEQFF.

The chain joins TRBV4-1 to TRBJ1-1, with TRBD1 as a possible D gene (6 bases). There are 16 residues in the CDR3. Germline V gene lookup returns CDR1 MGHRA and CDR2 YSYEKL. The V and J ends lost 1 base and 5 bases respectively, with 17 bases between them. The CDR3 sequence is CASSQGIQGLGTEAFF. The CDR3 DNA reads as TGCGCCAGCAGCCAAGGGATACAGGGTCTGGGGACTGAAGCTTTCTTT.

The table lists this clonotype with a few counts. This chain links TRBV18 with TRBJ2-7; 9 nucleotides agree with TRBD1. The CDR3 is made up of 14 amino acids. Germline CDR1 and CDR2: KGHSH and LQKENI. Trimming at V came to 6 bases and at J to 6 bases, leaving 9 bases not matched to a gene. The CDR3 spells CASSGQGIWGEQYF. CDR3 coding DNA: TGTGCCAGCTCGGGACAGGGTATATGGGGCGAGCAGTACTTC.

This chain links TRBV10-3 with TRBJ1-1; D gene ambiguous. Germline V gives CDR1 ENHRY, CDR2 SYGVKD. With 0 bases removed from V and 1 base from J, the gap between germline ends came to 6 bases. The CDR3 extends over 14 amino acids. The CDR3 reads CAISESGGNTEAFF. The DNA of the CDR3 is TGTGCCATCAGTGAGTCGGGAGGGAACACTGAAGCTTTCTTT.